The sequence of this TCR beta chain was determined in a study of cytomegalovirus exposure and HLA in healthy donors. A multiplex PCR was run with 60 Vbeta primers and 13 Jbeta primers. Here immunoSEQ multiplex PCR was the method, and the copy in TCRdb shows in-frame clones only, minus some. The sample yields roughly 160,000 clones, approximately 80% seen once. CDR3 length: 15 amino acids. Germline V gene sequence: CDR1 SGHNT, CDR2 YENEEA. The ends lost 3 bases at V and 3 bases at J; junction bases unmatched: 5. This sequence originates from a man aged 35 to 55 in good health and CMV-seronegative. V and J are TRBV11-3 and TRBJ1-5; 7 positions match TRBD1. Sequencing was carried out using PBMCs. The CDR3: CASSFLRGFNQPQHF. DNA of the CDR3: TGTGCCAGCAGCTTTCTCAGGGGGTTCAATCAGCCCCAGCATTTT.